The 8 T cell receptor beta chains listed next were all sequenced from one sample in a study of blood T cells in healthy people across ages. Alongside a J-beta primer mix, a sample-barcoded 5' primer served in a second PCR lasting 7 to 11 cycles. TCRdb itself ran the 5' RACE reads through MiXCR, one entry per CDR3 protein. Of hundreds of thousands of distinct CDR3 sequences listed, 58% are singletons. The specimen sequenced was blood. The source of these receptors is a man aged 25 to 45 in good health.

V and J are TRBV4-3 and TRBJ2-7; no reliable D call. The germline gives CDR1 LGHNA, CDR2 YSLEER. The V gene lost 1 base and the J gene lost 2 bases, with 9 bases spanning the gap. This CDR3 contains 14 residues. DNA for the CDR3: TGCGCCAGCAGCCAAGTTCTGGGCACCTACGAGCAGTACTTC. It codes for CASSQVLGTYEQYF.

The chain uses TRBV5-1 and TRBJ2-7, with TRBD2 identical over 10 bases. The J segment lost 4 bases and the V segment lost 4 bases, leaving 8 bases of the junction unmatched. CDR3 length: 15 amino acids. Germline V gene data show CDR1 as SGHRS and CDR2 as YFSETQ. The CDR3 coding sequence is TGCGCCAGCAGCAACCTAGCGGGAGAGAAGTACGAGCAGTACTTC. It encodes CASSNLAGEKYEQYF.

CDR3 in amino acids: CSVELEGSPDTQYF. The CDR3 DNA is TGCAGCGTTGAACTTGAGGGATCCCCCGATACGCAGTATTTT. V usage is TRBV29-1 and J usage is TRBJ2-3; TRBD2 might be the D (5 bases). Trimming removed 2 bases from V and 6 bases from J, with 15 bases in between. Germline CDR1 SQVTM, CDR2 ANQGSEA. The CDR3 consists of 14 residues.

The rearrangement joins TRBV6-4 to TRBJ2-5; D is unresolved. V shed 6 bases and J shed 11 bases, with 22 bases lying between them. This CDR3 contains 14 residues. Germline V lookup: CDR1 MRHNA, CDR2 SNTAGT. DNA for the CDR3: TGTGCCAGCAGAGAAGATCCGATCGCAGGAGAGCAGTACTTC. Translation gives CASREDPIAGEQYF.

V is TRBV30 and J is TRBJ1-5, with D perhaps TRBD1 (5 bases). The CDR3 spans 13 residues. V was clipped by 0 bases and J by 6 bases, with 9 bases between them. CDR1 is GTSNPN, CDR2 SVGIG, per germline (reference sequence). In DNA, the CDR3 is TGTGCCTGGAGTGTGGGACCCCTTCAGCCCCAGCATTTT. Amino acid sequence: CAWSVGPLQPQHF.

In its sample, this clonotype was seen a few times. The chain uses TRBV20-1 and TRBJ1-5; D unclear. Germline-derived CDR1 and CDR2 are DFQATT and SNEGSKA (reference sequence). V was clipped by 3 bases and J by 5 bases, with 8 bases between them. There are 12 residues in the CDR3. CDR3 nucleotides: TGCAGTGCTAGTCCCCGCGATCAGCCCCAGCATTTT. Its translation: CSASPRDQPQHF.

V is TRBV7-9 and J is TRBJ2-7; TRBD2 might be the D (6 bases). This CDR3 region has 13 residues. Germline V gene sequence: CDR1 SEHNR, CDR2 FQNEAQ (reference sequence). V was trimmed by 6 bases and J by 5 bases, leaving 14 bases between them. CDR3 bases: TGTGCCAGCAGGGAGGGGAACTCTAACGAGCAGTACTTC. It translates to CASREGNSNEQYF.

Concerning this clonotype: One end of the junction does not line up with germline, which may come from a read error. The chain uses TRBV7-2 and TRBJ1-2; unclear D gene. This CDR3 has 13 amino acids. CDR1 and CDR2 (germline): SGHTA, FQGNSA. The CDR3 DNA follows: TGTGCCAGCGGCTTAGGGCCTAACTATGGCTATACCTTC. Protein sequence: CASGLGPNYGYTF.